The sequence of this T cell receptor (beta chain) was determined in a study of T cell responses to AZD1222 COVID-19 vaccine (dated by TCRdb to the early 2020s). Context from the whole study: TCR sequencing was performed for 230 to 250 trial participants, of whom around 210 were given two doses of AZD1222 and around 25 were given two doses of MenACWY control vaccine. Trial participants were enrolled by age into subgroups of 18-55, 56-69 and 70-plus years, and around 150, 28 and 57 TCR-sequenced participants, respectively, were included in these subgroups. Study-wide conclusions, independent of this receptor: Participants were mostly white British and included more females than males, and it was suggested by the authors that clonal diversity may have been underestimated. Reportedly, close to half of the unique spike-specific TCRs recognized epitopes lying outside the regions that are mutated in the B.1.351 and B.1.1.7 variants. Only six or seven AZD1222 recipients were SARS-CoV-2 seropositive at baseline, limiting conclusions about previously exposed vaccinees. The 56-69-year group was small, and its depth increase did not reach significance, likely because of low power. Because no day 14 peak-response samples were available, the repertoires could be characterized only after the peak T cell response. The whole spike protein was spanned by vaccine-associated CD4 TCRs, and dominant responses were seen in regions 160-218 and 743-854. A significant rise in spike-specific TCR breadth and depth was observed after two AZD1222 doses relative to day 0 and relative to MenACWY recipients.

The CDR3 regions of human TCRbeta chains were analyzed by immunosequencing. For the original study's pipeline: Repertoire TCRs were checked for matches against a reference library of SARS-CoV-2-specific TCRs that had been generated using the MIRA antigen-specificity platform. Breadth was defined as the fraction of unique TCRs that were SARS-CoV-2-associated. Depth was defined as the fraction of total T cells that were SARS-CoV-2-associated. Using the MIRA data, each spike-specific TCR was mapped to the spike region that the TCR reacts to and placed in a CD4 or CD8 class. Log10-transformed breadth and depth values were compared by one-way ANOVA with Sidak's multiple comparisons tests. Not all clones reach the TCRdb copy of this immuneACCESS table, which keeps in-frame sequences only. Checked studies attribute under half of the gap to unresolved V genes and leave the rest unexplained. The D gene and trimming were derived from the DNA, and the V and J assignments and clone size from that table. Here the sample has some 74,000 clones; 85% to 90% occur a single time. The leading ten clones occupy approximately 1.3% of the sample.

With regard to this clone: Its specific antigen is unknown. No clone much larger than this one lies a single base away; base qualities are absent.

Including the terminal cysteine and phenylalanine, the CDR3 comprises 13 residues. The DNA shown is the 39-base CDR3, in frame from base 1. Via the germline V gene (reference sequence), CDR1 is LGHDT and CDR2 YNNKEL. Trimming removed 4 bases from V and 6 bases from J, leaving 12 bases between the germline ends. The time point label, as the study defines it: about 28 days (+/-7) after the second vaccine dose. Because spike-specific TCR depth and breadth did not differ between the two schedules, AZD1222 recipients who got a second dose at roughly 4 weeks were pooled with those who got a second dose at roughly 12 weeks. The vaccinee samples were drawn from two UK trials, COV001 and COV002, one of which was a single-blind randomized controlled phase 2/3 trial testing AZD1222 (ChAdOx1 nCoV-19) in healthy adults. Trial participant PBMC samples were collected at day 0 and day 28 after the second dose for TCRbeta chain sequencing.

In this chain, TRBV3-1 (or the pseudogene TRBV3-2) is recombined with TRBJ1-2, with the identity of the D gene unclear. The receptor was derived from an adult who received the AZD1222 COVID-19 vaccine. The source was peripheral blood, collected 28 days after the second AZD1222 dose. Read as DNA, the sequence is TGTGCCAGCAGCCCCCGCTGGAGCCATGGCTACACCTTC. Its protein reads: CASSPRWSHGYTF.